The rows below give T cell receptor beta chains drawn from one sample of a study of cytomegalovirus exposure and HLA in healthy donors. TCRdb's table, derived via immunoSEQ multiplex PCR, lists solely in-frame clones and lacks some. Of 130,000 to 150,000 clones in the sample, roughly 80% were seen once. The sequencing input was PBMCs. These receptors all come from a boy aged 2 to 10 in good health and CMV-seronegative. The CDR3 runs from the conserved cysteine through the conserved F or W. Each record gives: J gene, V gene, D gene, clone size, CDR3 DNA, CDR3 protein. The D gene is left open where the match is weak. Rows may omit the clone size; those that give it use once, few, many or a size class.

j_gene: TRBJ2-7
v_gene: TRBV7-2
d_gene: TRBD2
abundance: .
CDR3nt: TGTGCCAGCAGCTTAAAAGATTGGGGGAGGGCCGATCTATCCTACGAGCAGTACTTC
CDR3aa: CASSLKDWGRADLSYEQYF

j_gene: TRBJ1-3
v_gene: TRBV5-1
d_gene: TRBD1
abundance: .
CDR3nt: TGCGCCAGCAGCTTGGCCGACAGGGTTTACGGAAACACCATATATTTT
CDR3aa: CASSLADRVYGNTIYF

j_gene: TRBJ1-3
v_gene: TRBV30
d_gene: .
abundance: .
CDR3nt: TGTGCCTGGAGTTTTTCTCAGGGGTACTCTGGAAACACCATATATTTT
CDR3aa: CAWSFSQGYSGNTIYF

j_gene: TRBJ2-7
v_gene: TRBV13
d_gene: .
abundance: .
CDR3nt: TGTGCCAGCAGCGGGACAAGGGCAGGGGTCCCCTACGAGCAGTACTTC
CDR3aa: CASSGTRAGVPYEQYF

j_gene: TRBJ2-7
v_gene: TRBV6-5
d_gene: TRBD1
abundance: .
CDR3nt: TGTGCCAGCAGTTACGTCGACAGGGGGCCATACGAGCAGTACTTC
CDR3aa: CASSYVDRGPYEQYF

j_gene: TRBJ1-2
v_gene: TRBV2
d_gene: .
abundance: .
CDR3nt: TGTGCCAGCAGGCAGGGGCAGGGGTCAAACTATGGCTACACCTTC
CDR3aa: CASRQGQGSNYGYTF

j_gene: TRBJ1-4
v_gene: TRBV7-3
d_gene: TRBD1
abundance: .
CDR3nt: TGTGCCAGCAGGACAGGGGAAAAACTGTTTTTT
CDR3aa: CASRTGEKLFF

j_gene: TRBJ1-2
v_gene: TRBV7-3
d_gene: .
abundance: few
CDR3nt: TGTGCCAGCAGCTTAAGCCGAGGGTCTAAAGGCTACACCTTC
CDR3aa: CASSLSRGSKGYTF

j_gene: TRBJ1-5
v_gene: TRBV19
d_gene: .
abundance: .
CDR3nt: TGTGCCAGTAGTTGGGGGCGCGGTAATCAGCCCCAGCATTTT
CDR3aa: CASSWGRGNQPQHF

j_gene: TRBJ2-5
v_gene: TRBV4-2
d_gene: TRBD2
abundance: .
CDR3nt: TGTGCCAGCAGCCAAGGGACACAGCGGGAGGGGGAGCTTAAGTACTTC
CDR3aa: CASSQGTQREGELKYF

j_gene: TRBJ2-5
v_gene: TRBV18
d_gene: .
abundance: .
CDR3nt: TGTGCCAGCTCACTCGTAGGACAGCAAGAGACCCAGTACTTC
CDR3aa: CASSLVGQQETQYF

j_gene: TRBJ2-1
v_gene: TRBV10-3
d_gene: TRBD2
abundance: few
CDR3nt: TGTGCCATACGTCAACCAGGGACTAAAGCAAATGAGCAGTTCTTC
CDR3aa: CAIRQPGTKANEQFF

j_gene: TRBJ2-7
v_gene: TRBV5-4
d_gene: .
abundance: .
CDR3nt: TGTGCCAGCAGCCGACCGGAGGGATCCGGTACCTCCTACGAGCAGTACTTC
CDR3aa: CASSRPEGSGTSYEQYF

j_gene: TRBJ2-4
v_gene: TRBV9
d_gene: .
abundance: .
CDR3nt: TGTGCCAGCAGCGTAATTATGCGTGGGCGGGAAGCCGGGTTCAAAAACATTCAGTACTTC
CDR3aa: CASSVIMRGREAGFKNIQYF

j_gene: TRBJ2-3
v_gene: TRBV6-5
d_gene: TRBD1
abundance: .
CDR3nt: TGTGCCAGCAGTTACGGACAGGGCCCCACAGATACGCAGTATTTT
CDR3aa: CASSYGQGPTDTQYF

j_gene: TRBJ2-7
v_gene: TRBV5-7
d_gene: .
abundance: .
CDR3nt: TGTGCCAGCAGCGCGATGACAGGTGAGAACTCCTACGAGCAGTACTTC
CDR3aa: CASSAMTGENSYEQYF

j_gene: TRBJ1-1
v_gene: TRBV5-1
d_gene: TRBD1
abundance: .
CDR3nt: TGCGCCAGCAGCTTGGCGTCCGGGGACAGAAGTGAAGCTTTCTTT
CDR3aa: CASSLASGDRSEAFF

j_gene: TRBJ2-3
v_gene: TRBV30
d_gene: TRBD1
abundance: .
CDR3nt: TGTGCCTGGAGTGTACAGGGGTGGTTGGATACGCAGTATTTT
CDR3aa: CAWSVQGWLDTQYF

j_gene: TRBJ1-1
v_gene: TRBV18
d_gene: .
abundance: once
CDR3nt: TGTGCCAGCTCACCACCGGCAGGGAACACTGAAGCTTTCTTT
CDR3aa: CASSPPAGNTEAFF

j_gene: TRBJ2-1
v_gene: TRBV4-1
d_gene: .
abundance: .
CDR3nt: TGCGCCAGCAGCCTGTCGGTAGCGGTTAACAATGAGCAGTTCTTC
CDR3aa: CASSLSVAVNNEQFF

j_gene: TRBJ1-3
v_gene: TRBV4-1
d_gene: .
abundance: few
CDR3nt: TGCGCCAGCAGCCAAGAATCGGGGTACCAAAACACCATATATTTT
CDR3aa: CASSQESGYQNTIYF

j_gene: TRBJ1-2
v_gene: TRBV5-1
d_gene: TRBD1
abundance: .
CDR3nt: TGCGCCAGCAGCTTGGTACAGGGGGCCCTCTATGGCTACACCTTC
CDR3aa: CASSLVQGALYGYTF

j_gene: TRBJ2-3
v_gene: TRBV13
d_gene: TRBD1
abundance: .
CDR3nt: TGTGCCAGCAGCCACACGACCGGGACAGGGGGCACAGATACGCAGTATTTT
CDR3aa: CASSHTTGTGGTDTQYF

j_gene: TRBJ2-7
v_gene: TRBV10-2
d_gene: .
abundance: .
CDR3nt: TGCGCCACCAACCAGGGGCAACTCTCCGAGCAGTACTTC
CDR3aa: CATNQGQLSEQYF

j_gene: TRBJ1-5
v_gene: TRBV6-1
d_gene: TRBD1
abundance: .
CDR3nt: TGTGCCAGCAGTGCCAATGCAGGGGGCGATCAGCCCCAGCATTTT
CDR3aa: CASSANAGGDQPQHF

j_gene: TRBJ1-1
v_gene: TRBV5-6
d_gene: .
abundance: .
CDR3nt: TGTGCCAGCAGCTTGGCCCTACGAAACACTGAAGCTTTCTTT
CDR3aa: CASSLALRNTEAFF

j_gene: TRBJ1-4
v_gene: TRBV5-1
d_gene: .
abundance: .
CDR3nt: TGCGCCAGCAGCGCCACGCGTATAACTAATGAAAAACTGTTTTTT
CDR3aa: CASSATRITNEKLFF

j_gene: TRBJ2-5
v_gene: TRBV25-1
d_gene: .
abundance: .
CDR3nt: TGTGCCAGCAGTGATCAGGACGGCGGGGAGACCCAGTACTTC
CDR3aa: CASSDQDGGETQYF

j_gene: TRBJ2-7
v_gene: TRBV21-1
d_gene: .
abundance: once
CDR3nt: TGTGCCAGCAGCTCCCGAAGACTAGCGGGAGGCCAAGGCAAGTACGAGCAGTACTTC
CDR3aa: CASSSRRLAGGQGKYEQYF

j_gene: TRBJ1-3
v_gene: TRBV12-5
d_gene: .
abundance: .
CDR3nt: TGTGCTAGTGGTCTACCGACAGACTCCTCTGGAAACACCATATATTTT
CDR3aa: CASGLPTDSSGNTIYF

j_gene: TRBJ1-2
v_gene: TRBV6-4
d_gene: .
abundance: .
CDR3nt: TGTGCCAGCAGTGACTCAGGAGGGTTTGCCTACACCTTC
CDR3aa: CASSDSGGFAYTF

j_gene: TRBJ1-2
v_gene: TRBV10-1
d_gene: TRBD1
abundance: .
CDR3nt: TGCGCCAGCACCAGAAAGACAGGGATCGGCTACACCTTC
CDR3aa: CASTRKTGIGYTF

j_gene: TRBJ1-3
v_gene: TRBV6-1
d_gene: TRBD1
abundance: few
CDR3nt: TGTGCCAGCAGTGGGGACAGATTCTACTCTGGAAACACCATATATTTT
CDR3aa: CASSGDRFYSGNTIYF

j_gene: TRBJ2-4
v_gene: TRBV28
d_gene: TRBD1
abundance: .
CDR3nt: TGTGCCAGCAGGACAGGGGGCGGGGGCAAAAACATTCAGTACTTC
CDR3aa: CASRTGGGGKNIQYF

j_gene: TRBJ2-7
v_gene: TRBV5-6
d_gene: .
abundance: few
CDR3nt: TGTGCCAGCAGCTTAACTAGTCCATACGAGCAGTACTTC
CDR3aa: CASSLTSPYEQYF

j_gene: TRBJ1-3
v_gene: TRBV13
d_gene: .
abundance: .
CDR3nt: TGTGCCAGCCGCCGGGAGCAAACCTCTGGAAACACCATATATTTT
CDR3aa: CASRREQTSGNTIYF

j_gene: TRBJ2-1
v_gene: TRBV19
d_gene: .
abundance: .
CDR3nt: TGTGCCAGTAGTATAGATTCGACAGCCAATGAGCAGTTCTTC
CDR3aa: CASSIDSTANEQFF

j_gene: TRBJ2-6
v_gene: TRBV18
d_gene: .
abundance: .
CDR3nt: TGTGCCAGCTCAGAAGCGATGGACTCTGGGGCCAACGTCCTGACTTTC
CDR3aa: CASSEAMDSGANVLTF

j_gene: TRBJ2-1
v_gene: TRBV2
d_gene: TRBD2
abundance: .
CDR3nt: TGTGCCAGCAGCACTAGCGGGGGGATACATGAGCAGTTCTTC
CDR3aa: CASSTSGGIHEQFF

j_gene: TRBJ2-2
v_gene: TRBV7-2
d_gene: .
abundance: once
CDR3nt: TGTGCCAGCAGCCGGAGGGCTGTCGGAGGGAACACCGGGGAGCTGTTTTTT
CDR3aa: CASSRRAVGGNTGELFF